This entry describes one TCR beta chain. Its antigen is still unknown. CDR1 and CDR2 from the germline V gene are SEHNR and FQNEAQ (reference sequence). The CDR3 contains 14 residues. V was clipped by 0 bases and J by 8 bases, with 10 bases between them. TCR beta sequences were obtained from blood CD8+ and CD4+ T cells. It was negative isolation that provided the CD8+ and CD4+ T cells, whereas TEMRA cells were enriched by FACS. The data are from a study of CD8 T cells in Susac syndrome. Points from the study as a whole: The TCR sequencing and HLA analysis in the study involved a relatively small number of individuals, as the study acknowledged.

Reverse transcription used about 0.45 to 1 ug RNA and random hexamers. It was immunoSEQ multiplex PCR that amplified TCR beta CDR3 across 54 Vbeta and 13 Jbeta. TCRdb independently ran MiXCR on the immunoSEQ multiplex PCR reads; one entry per CDR3 protein. In the table there are about 300,000 distinct CDR3 sequences, 90% to 95% of which are singletons. J is TRBJ1-4 and V is TRBV7-9; D perhaps matches TRBD1 (6 bases). This TCR was sampled from a human donor with multiple sclerosis. The sample was CD4+ T cells from PBMCs. For the CDR3, the DNA is TGTGCCAGCAGCTTAGCACAGGGAGGAGAAAAACTGTTTTTT. It encodes CASSLAQGGEKLFF.